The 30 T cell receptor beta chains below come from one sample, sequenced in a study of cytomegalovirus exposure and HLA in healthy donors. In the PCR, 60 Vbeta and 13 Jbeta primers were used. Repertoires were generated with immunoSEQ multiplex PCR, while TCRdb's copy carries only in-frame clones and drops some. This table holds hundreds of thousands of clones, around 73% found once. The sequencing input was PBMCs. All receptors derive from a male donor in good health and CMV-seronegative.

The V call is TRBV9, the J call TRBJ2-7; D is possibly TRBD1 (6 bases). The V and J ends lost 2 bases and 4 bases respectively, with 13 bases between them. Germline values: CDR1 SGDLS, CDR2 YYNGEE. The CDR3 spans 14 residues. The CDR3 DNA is TGTGCCAGCAGCGTGGGGGCTAGCCCGTACGAGCAGTACTTC. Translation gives CASSVGASPYEQYF. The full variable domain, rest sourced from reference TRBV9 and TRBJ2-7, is DSGVTQTPKHLITATGQRVTLRCSPRSGDLSVYWYQQSLDQGLQFLIQYYNGEERAKGNILERFSAQQFPDLHSELNLSSLELGDSALYFCASSVGASPYEQYFGPGTRLTVT.

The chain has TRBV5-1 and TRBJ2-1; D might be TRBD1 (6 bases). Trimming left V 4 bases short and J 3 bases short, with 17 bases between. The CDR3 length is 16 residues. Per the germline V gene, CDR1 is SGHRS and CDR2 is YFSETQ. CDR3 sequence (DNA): TGCGCCAGCAGCCTTCCGACAGGCTCGTACTACAATGAGCAGTTCTTC. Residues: CASSLPTGSYYNEQFF.

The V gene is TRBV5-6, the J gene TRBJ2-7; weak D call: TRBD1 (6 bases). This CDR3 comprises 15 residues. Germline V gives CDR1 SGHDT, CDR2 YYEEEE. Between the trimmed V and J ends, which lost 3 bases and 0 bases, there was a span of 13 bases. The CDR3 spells CASSSDRQSSYEQYF. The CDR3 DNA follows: TGTGCCAGCAGCTCCGACAGGCAATCCTCCTACGAGCAGTACTTC.

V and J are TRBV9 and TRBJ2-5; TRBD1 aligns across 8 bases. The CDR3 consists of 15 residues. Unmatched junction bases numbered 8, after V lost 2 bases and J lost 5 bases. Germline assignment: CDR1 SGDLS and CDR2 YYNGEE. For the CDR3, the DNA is TGTGCCAGCAGCGTTCTAGGGACAGGTGGGGAGACCCAGTACTTC. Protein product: CASSVLGTGGETQYF.

CDR3 in DNA: TGTGCCAGAAGCTGGGAGGTCTTGCGGGACGAGTTGTATTTT. Encoded protein: CARSWEVLRDELYF. The chain employs TRBV7-5 and TRBJ2-3; no DNA check was done on the table's D call, TRBD2. TRBV7-5 constitutes a pseudogene. The CDR3 spans 14 residues.

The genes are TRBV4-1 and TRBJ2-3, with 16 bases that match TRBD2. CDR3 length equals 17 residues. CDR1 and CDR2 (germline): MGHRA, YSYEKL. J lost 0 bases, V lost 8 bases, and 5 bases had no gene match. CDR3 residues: CASLGLAGGASTDTQYF. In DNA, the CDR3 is TGCGCCAGCCTGGGACTAGCGGGAGGGGCTAGCACAGATACGCAGTATTTT.

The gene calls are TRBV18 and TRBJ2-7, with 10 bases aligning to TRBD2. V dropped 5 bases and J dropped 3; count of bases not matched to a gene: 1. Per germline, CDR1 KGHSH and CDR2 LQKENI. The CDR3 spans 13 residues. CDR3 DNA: TGTGCCAGCTCATGGACTAGCGGCTACGAGCAGTACTTC. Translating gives CASSWTSGYEQYF.

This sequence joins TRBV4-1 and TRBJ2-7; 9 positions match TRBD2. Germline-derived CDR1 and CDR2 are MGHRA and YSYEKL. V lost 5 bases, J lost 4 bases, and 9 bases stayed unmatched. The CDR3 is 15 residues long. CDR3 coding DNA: TGCGCCAGCAGCATGGGACTAGCCGGAGGGTACGAGCAGTACTTC. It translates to CASSMGLAGGYEQYF.

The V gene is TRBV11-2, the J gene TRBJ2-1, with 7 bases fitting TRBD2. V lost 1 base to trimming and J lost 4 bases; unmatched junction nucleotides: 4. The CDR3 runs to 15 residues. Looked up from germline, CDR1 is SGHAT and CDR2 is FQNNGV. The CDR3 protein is CASSLGLADYNEQFF. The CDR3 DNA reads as TGTGCCAGCAGCTTAGGGCTAGCGGATTACAATGAGCAGTTCTTC.

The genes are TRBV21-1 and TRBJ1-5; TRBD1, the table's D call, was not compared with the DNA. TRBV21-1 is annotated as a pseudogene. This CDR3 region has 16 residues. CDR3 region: CASSIKQWRGHQPQHF. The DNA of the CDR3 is TGTGCCAGCAGCATAAAGCAGTGGAGGGGGCACCAGCCCCAGCATTTT.

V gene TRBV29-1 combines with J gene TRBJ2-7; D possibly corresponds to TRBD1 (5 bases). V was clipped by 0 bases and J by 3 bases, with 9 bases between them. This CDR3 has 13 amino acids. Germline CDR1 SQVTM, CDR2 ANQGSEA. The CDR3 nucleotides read TGCAGCGTTGAAGATGACAGTGGCTACGAGCAGTACTTC. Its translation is CSVEDDSGYEQYF.

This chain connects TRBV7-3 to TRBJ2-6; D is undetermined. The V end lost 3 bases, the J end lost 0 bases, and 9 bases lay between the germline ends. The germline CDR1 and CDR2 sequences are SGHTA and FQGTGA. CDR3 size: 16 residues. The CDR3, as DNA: TGTGCCAGCAGCTTGGGCTTTTCCTCTGGGGCCAACGTCCTGACTTTC. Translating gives CASSLGFSSGANVLTF.

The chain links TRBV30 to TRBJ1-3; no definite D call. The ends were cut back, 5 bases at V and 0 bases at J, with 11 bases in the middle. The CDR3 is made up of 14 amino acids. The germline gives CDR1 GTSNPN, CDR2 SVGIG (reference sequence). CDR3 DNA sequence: TGTGCCTGGGAGCGGGCCTTCTCTGGAAACACCATATATTTT. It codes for CAWERAFSGNTIYF.

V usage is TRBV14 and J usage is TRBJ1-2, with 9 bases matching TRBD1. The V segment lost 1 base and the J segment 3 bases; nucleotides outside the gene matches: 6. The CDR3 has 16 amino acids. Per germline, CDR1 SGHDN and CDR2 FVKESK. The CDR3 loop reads CASSQGPDRGHYGYTF. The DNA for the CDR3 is TGTGCCAGCAGCCAAGGTCCGGACAGGGGCCACTATGGCTACACCTTC.

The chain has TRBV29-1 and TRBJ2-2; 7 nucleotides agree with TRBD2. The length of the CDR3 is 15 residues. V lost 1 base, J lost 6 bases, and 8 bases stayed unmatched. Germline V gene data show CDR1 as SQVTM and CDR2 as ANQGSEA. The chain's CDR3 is CSVEGTSGIAGELFF. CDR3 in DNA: TGCAGCGTTGAAGGGACTAGTGGGATTGCCGGGGAGCTGTTTTTT.

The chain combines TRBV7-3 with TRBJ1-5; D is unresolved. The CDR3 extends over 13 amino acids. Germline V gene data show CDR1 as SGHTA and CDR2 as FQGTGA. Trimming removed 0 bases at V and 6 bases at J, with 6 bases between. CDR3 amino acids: CASSLTGGQPQHF. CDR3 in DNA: TGTGCCAGCAGCTTAACTGGAGGTCAGCCCCAGCATTTT.

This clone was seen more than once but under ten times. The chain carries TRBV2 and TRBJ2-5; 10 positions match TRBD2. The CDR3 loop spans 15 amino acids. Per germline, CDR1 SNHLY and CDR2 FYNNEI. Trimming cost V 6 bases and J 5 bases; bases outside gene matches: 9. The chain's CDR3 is CASSARTSGRETQYF. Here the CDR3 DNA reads TGTGCCAGCAGCGCCAGGACTAGCGGAAGGGAGACCCAGTACTTC.

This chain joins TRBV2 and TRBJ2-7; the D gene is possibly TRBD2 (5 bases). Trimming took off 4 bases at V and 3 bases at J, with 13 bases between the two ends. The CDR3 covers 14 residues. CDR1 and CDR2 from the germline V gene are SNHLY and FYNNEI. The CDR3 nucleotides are TGTGCCAGCAGTGGGACTCCTAATTTCTACGAGCAGTACTTC. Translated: CASSGTPNFYEQYF.

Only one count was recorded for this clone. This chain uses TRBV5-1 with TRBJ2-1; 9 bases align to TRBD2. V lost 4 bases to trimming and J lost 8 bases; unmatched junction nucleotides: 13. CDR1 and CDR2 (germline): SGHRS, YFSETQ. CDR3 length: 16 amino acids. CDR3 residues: CASSLPRLAAGDEQFF. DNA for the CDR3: TGCGCCAGCAGCCTCCCCCGACTAGCGGCGGGAGATGAGCAGTTCTTC.

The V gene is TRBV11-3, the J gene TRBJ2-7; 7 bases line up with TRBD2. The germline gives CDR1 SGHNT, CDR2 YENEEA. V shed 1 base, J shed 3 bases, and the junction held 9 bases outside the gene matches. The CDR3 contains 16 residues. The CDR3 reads CASSLVPASGDYEQYF. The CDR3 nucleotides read TGTGCCAGCAGCTTAGTTCCGGCTAGCGGTGACTACGAGCAGTACTTC.

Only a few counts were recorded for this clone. In DNA form, the CDR3 reads TGTGCCACCAGCTATGGGACAGGCAATCAGCCCCAGCATTTT. Translating gives CATSYGTGNQPQHF. This sequence joins TRBV15 and TRBJ1-5, with 7 positions matching TRBD1. Trimming removed 5 bases from V and 2 bases from J; junction bases left unmatched: 3. CDR1 is LNHNV and CDR2 is YYDKDF in the germline V gene (reference sequence). This CDR3 has 14 amino acids.

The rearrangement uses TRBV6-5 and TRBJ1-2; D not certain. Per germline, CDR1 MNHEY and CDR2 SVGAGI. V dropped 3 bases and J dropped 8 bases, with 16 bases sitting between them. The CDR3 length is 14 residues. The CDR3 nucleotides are TGTGCCAGCAGTTATGGTTCAGCGAAGCGAGGCTACACCTTC. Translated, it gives CASSYGSAKRGYTF.

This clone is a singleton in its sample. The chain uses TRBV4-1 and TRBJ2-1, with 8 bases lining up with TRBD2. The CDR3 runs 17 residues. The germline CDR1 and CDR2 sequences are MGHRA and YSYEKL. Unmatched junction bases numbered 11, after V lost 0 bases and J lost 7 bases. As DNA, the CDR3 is TGCGCCAGCAGCCAAGAACCCGGGAGGGCCTCAATAAATGAGCAGTTCTTC. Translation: CASSQEPGRASINEQFF.

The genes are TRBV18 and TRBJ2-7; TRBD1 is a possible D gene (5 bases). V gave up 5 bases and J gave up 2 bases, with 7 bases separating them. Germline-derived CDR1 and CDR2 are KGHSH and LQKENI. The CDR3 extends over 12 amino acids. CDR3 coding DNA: TGTGCCAGCTCAATACAGGCCTACGAGCAGTACTTC. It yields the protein CASSIQAYEQYF.

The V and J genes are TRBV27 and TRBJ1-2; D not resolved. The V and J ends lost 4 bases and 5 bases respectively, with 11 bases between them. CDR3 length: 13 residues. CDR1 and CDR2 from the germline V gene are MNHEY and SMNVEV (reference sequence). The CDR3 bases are TGTGCCAGCAGTTCCCCCCCCCAATATGGCTACACCTTC. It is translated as CASSSPPQYGYTF.

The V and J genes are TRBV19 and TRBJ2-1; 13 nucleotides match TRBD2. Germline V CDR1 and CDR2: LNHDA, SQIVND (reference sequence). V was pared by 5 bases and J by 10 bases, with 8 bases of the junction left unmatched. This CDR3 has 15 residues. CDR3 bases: TGTGCCAGTAGTTTACTAGCGGGAGGGCCCGGGGAGCAGTTCTTC. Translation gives CASSLLAGGPGEQFF.

The CDR3 protein is CASSPGQGRASKDEQYF. CDR3 in DNA: TGTGCCAGCAGTCCCGGACAGGGTAGGGCTTCAAAGGACGAGCAGTACTTC. The chain uses TRBV27 and TRBJ2-7; 8 nucleotides match TRBD1. There are 17 residues in the CDR3. CDR1 is MNHEY, CDR2 SMNVEV, per germline (reference sequence). V was pared by 5 bases and J by 5 bases, with 17 bases of the junction left unmatched.

CDR3 bases: TGTGCCAGTAGTACGACTAGCGGGATTAACGGGGAGCTGTTTTTT. It translates to CASSTTSGINGELFF. The genes are TRBV19 and TRBJ2-2, with TRBD2 identical over 11 bases. The J segment lost 7 bases and the V segment lost 4 bases, leaving 5 bases of the junction unmatched. The CDR3 is 15 amino acids. Germline CDR1 reads LNHDA; CDR2 reads SQIVND (reference sequence).

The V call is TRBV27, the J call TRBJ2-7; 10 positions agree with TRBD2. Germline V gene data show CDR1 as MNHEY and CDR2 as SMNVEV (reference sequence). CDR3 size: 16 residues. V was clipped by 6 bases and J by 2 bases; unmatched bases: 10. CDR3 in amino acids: CASRPRTSGPTYEQYF. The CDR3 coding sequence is TGTGCCAGCAGACCACGGACTAGCGGACCTACCTACGAGCAGTACTTC.

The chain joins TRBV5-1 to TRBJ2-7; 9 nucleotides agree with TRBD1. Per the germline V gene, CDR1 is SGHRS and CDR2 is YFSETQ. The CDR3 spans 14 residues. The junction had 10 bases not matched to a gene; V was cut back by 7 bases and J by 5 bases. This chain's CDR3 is CASATGTGRHEQYF. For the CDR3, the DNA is TGCGCCAGCGCCACCGGGACAGGGAGGCACGAGCAGTACTTC.